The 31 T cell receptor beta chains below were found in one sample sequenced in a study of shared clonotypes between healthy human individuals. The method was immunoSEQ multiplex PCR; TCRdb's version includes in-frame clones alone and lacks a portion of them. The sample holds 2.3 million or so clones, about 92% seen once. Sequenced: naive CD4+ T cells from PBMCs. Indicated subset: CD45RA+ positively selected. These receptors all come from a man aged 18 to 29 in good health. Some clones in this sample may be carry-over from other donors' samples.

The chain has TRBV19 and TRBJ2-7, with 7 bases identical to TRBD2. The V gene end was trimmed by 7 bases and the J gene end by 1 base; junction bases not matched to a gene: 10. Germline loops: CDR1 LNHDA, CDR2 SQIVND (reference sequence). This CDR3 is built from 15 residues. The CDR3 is CASNMGGLGSYEQYF. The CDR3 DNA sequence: TGTGCCAGTAACATGGGAGGGTTGGGATCCTACGAGCAGTACTTC.

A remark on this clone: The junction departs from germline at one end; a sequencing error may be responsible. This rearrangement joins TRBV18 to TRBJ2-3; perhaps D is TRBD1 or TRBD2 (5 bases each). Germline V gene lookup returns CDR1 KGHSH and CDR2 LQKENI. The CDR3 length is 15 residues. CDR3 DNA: TGTGCCAGCTCATCGGGACGTCCACTCACAGATTCGCAGTATTTT. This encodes CASSSGRPLTDSQYF.

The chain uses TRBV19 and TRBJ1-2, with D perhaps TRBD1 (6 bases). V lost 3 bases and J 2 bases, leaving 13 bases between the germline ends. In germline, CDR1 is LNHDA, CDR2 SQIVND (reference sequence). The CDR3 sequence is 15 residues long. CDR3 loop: CASSILGASNYGYTF. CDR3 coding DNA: TGTGCCAGTAGTATTCTGGGGGCAAGCAACTATGGCTACACCTTC.

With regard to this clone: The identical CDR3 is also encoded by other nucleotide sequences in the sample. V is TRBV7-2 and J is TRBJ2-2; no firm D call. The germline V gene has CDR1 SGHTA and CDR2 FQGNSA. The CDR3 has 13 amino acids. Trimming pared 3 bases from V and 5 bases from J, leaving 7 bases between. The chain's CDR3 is CASSLGRTGELFF. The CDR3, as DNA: TGTGCCAGCAGCTTGGGTCGGACCGGGGAGCTGTTTTTT.

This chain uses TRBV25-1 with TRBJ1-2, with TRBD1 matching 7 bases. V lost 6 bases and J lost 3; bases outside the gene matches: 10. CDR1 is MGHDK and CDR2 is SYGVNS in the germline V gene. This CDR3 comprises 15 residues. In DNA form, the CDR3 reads TGTGCCAGCAGCTCGCCGGGACAGCCGGACTATGGCTACACCTTC. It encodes CASSSPGQPDYGYTF.

CDR3 sequence: CASSLEQGTEQYF. CDR3 bases: TGTGCCAGCAGTCTAGAGCAGGGTACCGAGCAGTACTTC. The V and J genes are TRBV28 and TRBJ2-7, with a possible D match to TRBD1 (5 bases). Germline CDR1 is MDHEN and CDR2 is SYDVKM. This CDR3 is 13 amino acids long. With 5 bases removed from V and 6 bases from J, the gap between germline ends came to 14 bases.

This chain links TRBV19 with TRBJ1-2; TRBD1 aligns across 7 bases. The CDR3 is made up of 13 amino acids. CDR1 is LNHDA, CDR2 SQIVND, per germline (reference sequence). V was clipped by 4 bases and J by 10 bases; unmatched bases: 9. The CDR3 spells CASSRTRDSYYTF. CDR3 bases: TGTGCCAGTAGTAGGACCCGGGACAGTTACTACACCTTC.

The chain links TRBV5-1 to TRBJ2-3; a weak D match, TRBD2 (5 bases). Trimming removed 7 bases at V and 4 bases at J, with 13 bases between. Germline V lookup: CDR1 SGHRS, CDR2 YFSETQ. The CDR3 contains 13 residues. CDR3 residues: CASSTSRADTQYF. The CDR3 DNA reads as TGCGCCAGCTCAACTAGTCGCGCAGATACGCAGTATTTT.

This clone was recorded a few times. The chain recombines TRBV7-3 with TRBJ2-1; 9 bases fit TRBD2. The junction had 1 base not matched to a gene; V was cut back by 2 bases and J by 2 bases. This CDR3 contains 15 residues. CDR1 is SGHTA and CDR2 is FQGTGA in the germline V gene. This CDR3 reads CASSLGGRAYNEQFF. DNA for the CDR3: TGTGCCAGCAGCTTAGGCGGGAGGGCCTACAATGAGCAGTTCTTC.

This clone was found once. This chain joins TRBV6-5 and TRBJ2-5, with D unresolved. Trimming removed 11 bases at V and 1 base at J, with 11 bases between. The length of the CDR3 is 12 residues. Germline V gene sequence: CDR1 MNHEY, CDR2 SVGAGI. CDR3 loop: CACSDPQETQYF. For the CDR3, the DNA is TGTGCCTGCTCCGACCCCCAAGAGACCCAGTACTTC.

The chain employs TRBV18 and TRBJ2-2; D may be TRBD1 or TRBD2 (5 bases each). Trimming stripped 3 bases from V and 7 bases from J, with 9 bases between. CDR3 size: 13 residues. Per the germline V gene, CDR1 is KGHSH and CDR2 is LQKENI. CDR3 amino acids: CASSPGEGGELFF. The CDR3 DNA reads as TGTGCCAGCTCACCGGGGGAAGGCGGGGAGCTGTTTTTT.

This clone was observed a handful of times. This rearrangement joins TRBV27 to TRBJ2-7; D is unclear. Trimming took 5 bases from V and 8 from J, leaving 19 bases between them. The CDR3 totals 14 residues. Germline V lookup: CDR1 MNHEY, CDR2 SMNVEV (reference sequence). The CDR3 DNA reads TGTGCCAGCAGTCCCACGGTACCCGTCGTACAGCAGTACTTC. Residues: CASSPTVPVVQQYF.

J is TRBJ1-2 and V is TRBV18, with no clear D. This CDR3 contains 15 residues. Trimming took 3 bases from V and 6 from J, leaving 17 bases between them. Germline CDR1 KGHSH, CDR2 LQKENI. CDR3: CASSPNDPRVDGYTF. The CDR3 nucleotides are TGTGCCAGCTCACCCAATGACCCCCGCGTCGATGGCTACACCTTC.

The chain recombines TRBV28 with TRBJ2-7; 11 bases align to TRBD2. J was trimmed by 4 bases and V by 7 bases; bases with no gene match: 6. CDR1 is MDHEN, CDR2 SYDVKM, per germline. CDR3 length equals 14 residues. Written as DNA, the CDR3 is TGTGCCAGCACGACTAGCGGGATGTCGTACGAGCAGTACTTC. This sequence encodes CASTTSGMSYEQYF.

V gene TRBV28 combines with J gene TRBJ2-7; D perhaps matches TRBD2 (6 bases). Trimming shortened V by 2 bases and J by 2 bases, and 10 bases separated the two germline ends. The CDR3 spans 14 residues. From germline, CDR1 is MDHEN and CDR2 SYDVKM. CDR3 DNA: TGTGCCAGCAGTTTAGCAACTAGCACCTACGAGCAGTACTTC. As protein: CASSLATSTYEQYF.

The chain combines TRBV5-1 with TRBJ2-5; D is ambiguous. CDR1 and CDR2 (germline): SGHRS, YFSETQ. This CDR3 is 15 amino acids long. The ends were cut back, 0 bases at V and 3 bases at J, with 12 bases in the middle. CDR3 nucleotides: TGCGCCAGCAGCTTGGCCTACAGCTTCAAAGAGACCCAGTACTTC. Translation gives CASSLAYSFKETQYF.

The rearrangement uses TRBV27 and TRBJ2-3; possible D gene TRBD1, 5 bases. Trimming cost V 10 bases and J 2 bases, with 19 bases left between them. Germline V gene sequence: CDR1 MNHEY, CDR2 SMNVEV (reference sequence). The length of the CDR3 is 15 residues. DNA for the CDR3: TGTGCCACGACGAAGGGTTGGGGCCTCACAGATACGCAGTATTTT. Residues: CATTKGWGLTDTQYF.

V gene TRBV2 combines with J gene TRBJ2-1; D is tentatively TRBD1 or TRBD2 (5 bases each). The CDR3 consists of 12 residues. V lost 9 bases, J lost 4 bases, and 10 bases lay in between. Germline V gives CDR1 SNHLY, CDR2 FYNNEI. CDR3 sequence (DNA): TGTGCCAGGGGGGACCTGTACAATGAGCAGTTCTTC. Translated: CARGDLYNEQFF.

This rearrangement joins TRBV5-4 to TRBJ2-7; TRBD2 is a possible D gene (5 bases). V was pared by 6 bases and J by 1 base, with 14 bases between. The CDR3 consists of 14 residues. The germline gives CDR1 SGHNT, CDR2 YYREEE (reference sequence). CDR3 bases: TGTGCCAGCATGCCGGGGTGGGAATCCTACGAGCAGTACTTC. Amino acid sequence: CASMPGWESYEQYF.

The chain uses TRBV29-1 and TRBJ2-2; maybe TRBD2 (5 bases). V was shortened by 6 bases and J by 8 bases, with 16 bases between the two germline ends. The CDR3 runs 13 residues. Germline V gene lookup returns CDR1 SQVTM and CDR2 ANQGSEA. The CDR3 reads CSVGSVSTGELFF. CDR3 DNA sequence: TGCAGCGTGGGTAGCGTCTCGACTGGGGAGCTGTTTTTT.

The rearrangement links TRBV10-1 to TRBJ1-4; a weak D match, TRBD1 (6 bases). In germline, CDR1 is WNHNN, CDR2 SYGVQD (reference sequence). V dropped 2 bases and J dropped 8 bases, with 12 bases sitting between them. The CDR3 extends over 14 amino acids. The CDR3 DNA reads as TGCGCCAGCAGTGAGCAGGGGAGGAAGGAAAAACTGTTTTTT. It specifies CASSEQGRKEKLFF.

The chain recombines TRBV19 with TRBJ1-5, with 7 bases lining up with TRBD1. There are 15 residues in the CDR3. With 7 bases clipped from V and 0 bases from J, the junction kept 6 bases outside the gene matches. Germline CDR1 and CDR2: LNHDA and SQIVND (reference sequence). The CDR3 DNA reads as TGTGCCAGTAAACGAGGACAGGATAGCAATCAGCCCCAGCATTTT. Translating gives CASKRGQDSNQPQHF.

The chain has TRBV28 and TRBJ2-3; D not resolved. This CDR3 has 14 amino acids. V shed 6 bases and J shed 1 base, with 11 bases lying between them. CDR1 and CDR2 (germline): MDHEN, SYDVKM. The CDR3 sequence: CASSSVWGTDTQYF. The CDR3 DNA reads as TGTGCCAGCAGCTCAGTTTGGGGCACAGATACGCAGTATTTT.

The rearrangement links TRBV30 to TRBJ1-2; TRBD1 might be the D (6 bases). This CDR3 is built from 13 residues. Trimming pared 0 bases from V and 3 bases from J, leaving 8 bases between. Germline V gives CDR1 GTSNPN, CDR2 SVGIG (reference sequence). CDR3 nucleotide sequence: TGTGCCTGGAGTGTCCGGACAGACTATGGCTACACCTTC. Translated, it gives CAWSVRTDYGYTF.

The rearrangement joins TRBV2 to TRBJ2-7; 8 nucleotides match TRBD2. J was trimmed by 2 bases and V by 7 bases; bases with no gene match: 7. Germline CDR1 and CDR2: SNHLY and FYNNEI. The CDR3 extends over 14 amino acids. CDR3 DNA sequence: TGTGCCAGCAAGGCGGGACTAGGGCCCTACGAGCAGTACTTC. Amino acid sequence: CASKAGLGPYEQYF.

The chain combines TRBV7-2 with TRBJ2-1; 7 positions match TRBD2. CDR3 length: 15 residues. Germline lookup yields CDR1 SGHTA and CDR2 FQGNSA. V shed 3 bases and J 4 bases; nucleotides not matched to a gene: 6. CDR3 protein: CASSLAGAPYNEQFF. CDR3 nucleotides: TGTGCCAGCAGCTTGGCGGGAGCACCGTACAATGAGCAGTTCTTC.

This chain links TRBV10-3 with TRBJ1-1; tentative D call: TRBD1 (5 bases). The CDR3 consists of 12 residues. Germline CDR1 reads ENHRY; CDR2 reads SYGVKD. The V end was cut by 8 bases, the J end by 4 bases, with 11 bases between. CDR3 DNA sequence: TGTGCCATCCGGGGGGGTGGCACTGAAGCTTTCTTT. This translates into CAIRGGGTEAFF.

The CDR3 DNA is TGCGCCAGCAGCGTAAGACAGGGGTCGGCGGAGACCCAGTACTTC. This sequence encodes CASSVRQGSAETQYF. This chain uses TRBV5-1 with TRBJ2-5; 8 nucleotides agree with TRBD1. V gave up 4 bases and J gave up 5 bases; unmatched junction bases: 10. This CDR3 comprises 15 residues. Germline V gene lookup returns CDR1 SGHRS and CDR2 YFSETQ.

CDR3 in DNA: TGTGCCACCAGCAGAGATTCAGGGATTCAAGAGACCCAGTACTTC. As protein: CATSRDSGIQETQYF. The rearrangement joins TRBV15 to TRBJ2-5; D is perhaps TRBD1 (5 bases). Trimming removed 0 bases from V and 2 bases from J, with 10 bases in between. CDR1 LNHNV and CDR2 YYDKDF come from the germline V gene (reference sequence). This CDR3 has 15 residues.

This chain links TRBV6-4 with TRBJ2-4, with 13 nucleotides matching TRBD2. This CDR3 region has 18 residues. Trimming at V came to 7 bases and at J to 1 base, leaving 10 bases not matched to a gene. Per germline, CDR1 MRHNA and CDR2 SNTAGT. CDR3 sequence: CASTGLAGEGRAKNIQYF. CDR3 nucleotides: TGTGCCAGCACCGGACTAGCGGGAGAGGGGAGGGCCAAAAACATTCAGTACTTC.

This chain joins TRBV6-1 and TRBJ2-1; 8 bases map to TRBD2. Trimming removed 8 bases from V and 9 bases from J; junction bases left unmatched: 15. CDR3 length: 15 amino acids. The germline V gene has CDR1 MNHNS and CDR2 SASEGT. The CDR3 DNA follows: TGTGCCAGCTCAGAAGCGGGAGTACTAGAGGGTGAGCAGTTCTTC. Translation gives CASSEAGVLEGEQFF.